A selection of T cell receptor beta chains follows, all from one sample in a study of T cells in Graves' hyperthyroidism and ophthalmopathy. From the multiplex PCR reads, TCRdb called clonotypes with MiXCR, one entry per CDR3 protein. Among about 600,000 distinct CDR3 sequences listed, 14% were seen once. Material for sequencing was blood. The receptors here all came from a woman between 18 and 29 years old with Graves' ophthalmopathy. Both conserved end residues are part of each CDR3. A D gene is named only where the DNA matches it firmly. Clone sizes are given selectively: once, few, many, or a class where the clone is expanded.

J gene | D gene | clone size | V gene | CDR3 DNA | CDR3 protein
TRBJ2-1 | TRBD1 | many | TRBV4-1 | TGCGCCAGCAGCCAAGTCGTGACAGGGACTGAGCAGTTCTTC | CASSQVVTGTEQFF
TRBJ2-7 | - | many | TRBV28 | TGTGCCAGCAGGTCGGACAGCCTCTTATCCGAGCAGTACTTC | CASRSDSLLSEQYF
TRBJ2-7 | TRBD2 | many | TRBV6-1 | TGTGCCAGCAGTCAAGACTTTAGCGGGAGCGCCGAGCAGTACTTC | CASSQDFSGSAEQYF
TRBJ1-5 | TRBD1 | few | TRBV19 | TGTGCCAGTATGGACAGGGCCTCTCAGCCCCAGCATTTT | CASMDRASQPQHF
TRBJ2-3 | TRBD1 | once | TRBV30 | TGTGCCTGGAGTAACGGACAGGGGGTCTTCGATACGCAGTATTTT | CAWSNGQGVFDTQYF
TRBJ2-2 | - | - | TRBV4-3 | TGCGCCAGCAGCCAAGATCAAGGGGCGCGTGTCACCGGGGAGCTGTTTTTT | CASSQDQGARVTGELFF
TRBJ2-7 | - | many | TRBV7-6 | TGTGCCAGCAGCTTAGTTTCAGGTAGTTCCTACGAGCAGTACTTC | CASSLVSGSSYEQYF
TRBJ2-7 | - | many | TRBV2 | TGTGCCAGCTCAGGGACGGACTACGAGCAGTACTTC | CASSGTDYEQYF
TRBJ2-2 | - | many | TRBV27 | TGTGCCAGCAGTTTTGAGGGACCTAACACCGGGGAGCTGTTTTTT | CASSFEGPNTGELFF
TRBJ2-1 | TRBD2 | many | TRBV6-1 | TGTGCCAGCAGTGAACTGCCGGGACTAGCGGAATACAATGAGCAGTTCTTC | CASSELPGLAEYNEQFF
TRBJ1-3 | - | - | TRBV9 | TGTGCCAGCAGCGCGAGAGGTACCGGAAACACCATATATTTT | CASSARGTGNTIYF
TRBJ2-1 | - | few | TRBV20-1 | TGCAGTGCCAAAGCCGGGTACGATGAGCAGTTCTTC | CSAKAGYDEQFF
TRBJ2-2 | - | once | TRBV29-1 | TGCAGCGTTGAATCGGGGTCCGGGGAGCTGTTTTTT | CSVESGSGELFF
TRBJ2-1 | - | many | TRBV6-2/TRBV6-3 | TGTGCCAGCAGCCGTCTTTCGGGATACAATGAGCAGTTCTTC | CASSRLSGYNEQFF
TRBJ1-2 | - | - | TRBV27 | TGTGCCAGCAGTTTCGGGCGACCGTACGGCAGGGGAGGCTACACCTTC | CASSFGRPYGRGGYTF
TRBJ2-1 | - | many | TRBV9 | TGTGCCAGCAGCGCCGGGGGTGGTAGCCCCCCTAATGAGCAGTTCTTC | CASSAGGGSPPNEQFF
TRBJ1-1 | TRBD1 | many | TRBV10-3 | TGTGCCATCAGTGAGTTGACAGGGTACACTGAAGCTTTCTTT | CAISELTGYTEAFF
TRBJ1-1 | - | - | TRBV29-1 | TGCAGCGTTCGTTACACTGAAGCTTTCTTT | CSVRYTEAFF
TRBJ1-5 | - | few | TRBV30 | TGTGCCTGGAGGGCCCAGGGAGTCGGCACTCAGCCCCAGCATTTT | CAWRAQGVGTQPQHF
TRBJ1-2 | - | many | TRBV7-6 | TGTGCCAGCAGCTTAGCCCGGGGACGCCGTAGTGGCTACACCTTC | CASSLARGRRSGYTF
TRBJ1-1 | - | - | TRBV19 | TGTGCCAGTAGTATCGACGGACTGACGAACACTGAAGCTTTCTTT | CASSIDGLTNTEAFF
TRBJ2-2 | - | few | TRBV10-3 | TGTGCCATCAGTGGGGATAGGTACACCGGGGAGCTGTTTTTT | CAISGDRYTGELFF
TRBJ1-1 | TRBD1 | many | TRBV30 | TGTGCCTGGGCCACGGGACAGGGGTGGACTGAAGCTTTCTTT | CAWATGQGWTEAFF
TRBJ2-1 | TRBD1 | many | TRBV11-2 | TGTGCCAGCAGATGGGGATCAGGGGGCTACAATGAGCAGTTCTTC | CASRWGSGGYNEQFF
TRBJ2-5 | - | many | TRBV7-9 | TGTGCCAGCAGCTTACAGTCTTGGGGTTTGGAGACCCAGTACTTC | CASSLQSWGLETQYF
TRBJ2-1 | - | - | TRBV19 | TGTGCCAGTAATACCGGGACGAGCTACAATGAGCAGTTCTTC | CASNTGTSYNEQFF
TRBJ1-6 | - | once | TRBV5-6 | TGTGCCAGCAGCTTGGGAGCCTTTAATTCACCCCTCCACTTT | CASSLGAFNSPLHF
TRBJ1-5 | - | many | TRBV6-1 | TGTGCCAGCAGTAGAACGGCAAATAGCAATCAGCCCCAGCATTTT | CASSRTANSNQPQHF
TRBJ2-6 | - | few | TRBV5-1 | TGCGCCAGCAGCCAACAGGTCTCATCTGGGGCCAACGTCCTGACTTTC | CASSQQVSSGANVLTF
TRBJ1-5 | - | many | TRBV28 | TGTGCCAGCAGGACCCCGGGACGGCGGAATAGCAATCAGCCCCAGCATTTT | CASRTPGRRNSNQPQHF
TRBJ2-1 | - | few | TRBV4-3 | TGCGCCAGCAGCCAAGGATTGGGGAATGAGCAGTTCTTC | CASSQGLGNEQFF
TRBJ1-3 | - | - | TRBV14 | TGTGCCAGCAGCCAAGAGGAAGGGGGGTTCAGCGGAAACACCATATATTTT | CASSQEEGGFSGNTIYF
TRBJ2-3 | - | - | TRBV5-4 | TGTGCCAGCAGCTTGGAGTGGGAAGATACGCAGTATTTT | CASSLEWEDTQYF
TRBJ1-2 | - | few | TRBV18 | TGTGCCAGCTCACCAAACCCCCAAGGGTCCTATGGCTACACCTTC | CASSPNPQGSYGYTF
TRBJ1-5 | - | many | TRBV27 | TGTGCCAGCAGTTCCCTCTCCCTCGACGGTAGCAATCAGCCCCAGCATTTT | CASSSLSLDGSNQPQHF
TRBJ2-7 | TRBD2 | - | TRBV5-1 | TGCGCCAGCAGCTCCACTAGCGGGAGGGCCCCCTCGCTATACGAGCAGTACTTC | CASSSTSGRAPSLYEQYF
TRBJ1-1 | TRBD1 | many | TRBV7-3 | TGTGCCAGCAGCCCCGGACAGGCAATCATGAACACTGAAGCTTTCTTT | CASSPGQAIMNTEAFF
TRBJ1-2 | - | many | TRBV7-2 | TGTGCCAGCAGCTTAGGGGGCGATGCGGACAAAGGCTACACCTTC | CASSLGGDADKGYTF
TRBJ2-7 | - | many | TRBV6-2/TRBV6-3 | TGTGCCAGCAGTTGGACCATCTACGAGCAGTACTTC | CASSWTIYEQYF
TRBJ1-1 | TRBD1 | - | TRBV19 | TGTGCCAGTAGTGGAACAGGGGGCTCTGAAGCTTTCTTT | CASSGTGGSEAFF
TRBJ1-1 | TRBD1 | many | TRBV20-1 | TGCAGTGCTAGACCCACAAACAGGGGAGGATTAGCTGAAGCTTTCTTT | CSARPTNRGGLAEAFF
TRBJ1-2 | - | many | TRBV14 | TGTGCCAGCAGCCCTTACAGCTATGGCTACACCTTC | CASSPYSYGYTF
TRBJ2-1 | - | many | TRBV12-3/TRBV12-4 | TGTGCCAGCGGATCATCAACAAATGAGCAGTTCTTC | CASGSSTNEQFF
TRBJ1-1 | TRBD1 | many | TRBV24-1 | TGTGCCACCAGTGATTCCCAGGGGGCCTACACTGAAGCTTTCTTT | CATSDSQGAYTEAFF
TRBJ1-2 | TRBD1 | - | TRBV19 | TGTGCCAGTAGTAACAGGGGGCTTGGCCACACCTTC | CASSNRGLGHTF
TRBJ2-7 | TRBD1 | few | TRBV9 | TGTGCCAGCAGCGGCGGACAGGTGGGATTATACGAGCAGTACTTC | CASSGGQVGLYEQYF
TRBJ2-3 | - | few | TRBV10-3 | TGTGCCATCAGTGAGTCAACGGGTATGGGAACAGATACGCAGTATTTT | CAISESTGMGTDTQYF
TRBJ2-5 | - | many | TRBV7-9 | TGTGCCAGCAGCTTAGTGCGCCAAGGGGGAGAGACCCAGTACTTC | CASSLVRQGGETQYF
TRBJ2-7 | - | many | TRBV6-1 | TGTGCCAGCAGTATGGATAGGTGGCCCTCCTACGAGCAGTACTTC | CASSMDRWPSYEQYF
TRBJ1-5 | - | - | TRBV24-1 | TGTGCCACCAGTGATTTGACGGTTCTCCAGCATTTT | CATSDLTVLQHF
TRBJ1-6 | - | - | TRBV27 | TGTGCCAGCAGTTACAGAGCGGATTCACCCATCCACTTT | CASSYRADSPIHF
TRBJ1-4 | - | many | TRBV30 | TGTGCCTGGAGTGCGAAGCCGGACCATCACGTCGGAAAACTGTTTTTT | CAWSAKPDHHVGKLFF
TRBJ2-7 | TRBD1 | many | TRBV6-1 | TGTGCCAGCCTCGACAGGGGGGGCTCCTACGAGCAGTACTTC | CASLDRGGSYEQYF
TRBJ2-7 | TRBD1 | many | TRBV7-6 | TGTGCCAGCGGGGGGACAGGGAAACGAGGGGAATACGAGCAGTACTTC | CASGGTGKRGEYEQYF
TRBJ2-1 | TRBD2 | many | TRBV20-1 | TGCAGTGCTAGAGTATGGGGGGAGGGCAGCTCCTACAATGAGCAGTTCTTC | CSARVWGEGSSYNEQFF
TRBJ2-1 | TRBD2 | - | TRBV9 | TGTGCCAGCAGCGGACCGGGACTAGCCTACAATGAGCAGTTCTTC | CASSGPGLAYNEQFF
TRBJ1-1 | - | many | TRBV7-8 | TGTGCCAGCAGCTTAATCCGGACAGACATGAACACTGAAGCTTTCTTT | CASSLIRTDMNTEAFF